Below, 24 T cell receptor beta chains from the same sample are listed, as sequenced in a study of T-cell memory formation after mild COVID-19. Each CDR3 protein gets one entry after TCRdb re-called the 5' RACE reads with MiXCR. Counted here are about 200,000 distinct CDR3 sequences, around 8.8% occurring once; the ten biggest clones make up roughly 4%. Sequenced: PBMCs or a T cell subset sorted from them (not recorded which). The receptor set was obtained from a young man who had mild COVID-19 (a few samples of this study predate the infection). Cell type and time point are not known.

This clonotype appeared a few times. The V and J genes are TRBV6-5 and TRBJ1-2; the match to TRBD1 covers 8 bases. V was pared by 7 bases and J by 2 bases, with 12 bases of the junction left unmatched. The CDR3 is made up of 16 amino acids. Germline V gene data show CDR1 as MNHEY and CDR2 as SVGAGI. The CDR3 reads CASTYSGGEGNYGYTF. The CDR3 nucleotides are TGTGCCAGCACCTACTCAGGGGGCGAGGGAAACTATGGCTACACCTTC.

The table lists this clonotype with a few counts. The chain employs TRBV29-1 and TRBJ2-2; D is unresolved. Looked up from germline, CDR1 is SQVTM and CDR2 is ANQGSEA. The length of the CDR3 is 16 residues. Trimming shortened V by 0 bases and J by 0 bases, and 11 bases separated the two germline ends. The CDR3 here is CSVEDRAHSNTGELFF. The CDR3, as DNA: TGCAGCGTTGAAGATCGGGCCCATTCGAACACCGGGGAGCTGTTTTTT.

Written as DNA, the CDR3 is TGTGCCAGCAGTTTGAGACAGGCTGGTGAAAAACTGTTTTTT. Its protein is CASSLRQAGEKLFF. V gene TRBV6-5 combines with J gene TRBJ1-4; the D gene is possibly TRBD1 (6 bases). This CDR3 contains 14 residues. Looked up from germline, CDR1 is MNHEY and CDR2 is SVGAGI. V was trimmed by 4 bases and J by 7 bases, leaving 13 bases between them.

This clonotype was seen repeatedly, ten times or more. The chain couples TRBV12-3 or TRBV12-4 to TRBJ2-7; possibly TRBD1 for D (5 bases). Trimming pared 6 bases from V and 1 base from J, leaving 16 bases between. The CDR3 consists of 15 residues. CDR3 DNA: TGTGCCAGCAGCGTTGACAGATTTCCATCCTACGAGCAGTACTTC. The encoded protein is CASSVDRFPSYEQYF.

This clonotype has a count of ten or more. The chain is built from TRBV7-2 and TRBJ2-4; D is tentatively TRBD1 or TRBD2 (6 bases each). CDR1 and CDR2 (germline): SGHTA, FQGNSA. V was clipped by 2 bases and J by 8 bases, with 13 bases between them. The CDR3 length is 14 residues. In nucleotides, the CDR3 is TGTGCCAGCAGCTTATTGGGGGGCGCCGACATTCAGTACTTC. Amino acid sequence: CASSLLGGADIQYF.

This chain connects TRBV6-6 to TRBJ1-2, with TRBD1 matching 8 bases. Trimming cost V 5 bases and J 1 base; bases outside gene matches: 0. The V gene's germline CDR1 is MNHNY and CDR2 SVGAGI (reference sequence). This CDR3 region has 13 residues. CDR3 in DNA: TGTGCCAGCAGTGGACAGGGTAACTATGGCTACACCTTC. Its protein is CASSGQGNYGYTF.

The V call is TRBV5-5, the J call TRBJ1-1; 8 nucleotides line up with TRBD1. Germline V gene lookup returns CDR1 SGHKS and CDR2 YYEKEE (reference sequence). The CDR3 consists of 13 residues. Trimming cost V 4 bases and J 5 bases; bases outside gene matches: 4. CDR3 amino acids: CASSLRGLTEAFF. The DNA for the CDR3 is TGTGCCAGCAGCCTCAGGGGGCTGACTGAAGCTTTCTTT.

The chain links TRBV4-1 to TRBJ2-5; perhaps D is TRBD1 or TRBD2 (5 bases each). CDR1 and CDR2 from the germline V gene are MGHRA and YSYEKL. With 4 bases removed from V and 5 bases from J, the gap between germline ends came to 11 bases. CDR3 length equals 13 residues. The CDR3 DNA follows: TGCGCCAGCAGCCGAGGGGCGAGGGAGACCCAGTACTTC. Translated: CASSRGARETQYF.

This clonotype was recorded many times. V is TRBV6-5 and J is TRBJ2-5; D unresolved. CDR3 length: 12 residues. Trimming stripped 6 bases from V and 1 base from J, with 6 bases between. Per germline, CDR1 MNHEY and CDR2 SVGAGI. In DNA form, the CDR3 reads TGTGCCAGCAGGCACAGCCAAGAGACCCAGTACTTC. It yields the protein CASRHSQETQYF.

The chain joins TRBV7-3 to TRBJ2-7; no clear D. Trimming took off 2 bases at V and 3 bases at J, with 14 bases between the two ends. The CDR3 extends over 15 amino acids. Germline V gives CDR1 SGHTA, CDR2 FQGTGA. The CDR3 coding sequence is TGTGCCAGCAGCTTAGTGGCAGATGGAGTCTACGAGCAGTACTTC. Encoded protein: CASSLVADGVYEQYF.

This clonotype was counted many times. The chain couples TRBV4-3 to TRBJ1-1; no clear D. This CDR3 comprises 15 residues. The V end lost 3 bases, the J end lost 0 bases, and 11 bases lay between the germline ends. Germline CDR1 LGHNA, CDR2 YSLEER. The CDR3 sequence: CASSHNALMNTEAFF. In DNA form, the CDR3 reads TGCGCCAGCAGCCACAACGCACTGATGAACACTGAAGCTTTCTTT.

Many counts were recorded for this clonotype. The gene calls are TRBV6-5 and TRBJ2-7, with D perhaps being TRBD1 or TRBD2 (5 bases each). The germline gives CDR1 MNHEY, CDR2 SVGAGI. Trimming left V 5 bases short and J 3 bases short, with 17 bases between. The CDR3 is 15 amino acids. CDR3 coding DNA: TGTGCCAGCAGTACCACAGGACGAGGGGTCTACGAGCAGTACTTC. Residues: CASSTTGRGVYEQYF.

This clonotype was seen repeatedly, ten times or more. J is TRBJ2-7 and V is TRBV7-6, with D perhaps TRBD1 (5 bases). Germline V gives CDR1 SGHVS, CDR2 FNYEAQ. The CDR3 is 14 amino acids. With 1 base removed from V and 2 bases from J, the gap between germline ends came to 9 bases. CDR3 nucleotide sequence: TGTGCCAGCAGCTTAGTATCCAGGGCCTACGAGCAGTACTTC. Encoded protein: CASSLVSRAYEQYF.

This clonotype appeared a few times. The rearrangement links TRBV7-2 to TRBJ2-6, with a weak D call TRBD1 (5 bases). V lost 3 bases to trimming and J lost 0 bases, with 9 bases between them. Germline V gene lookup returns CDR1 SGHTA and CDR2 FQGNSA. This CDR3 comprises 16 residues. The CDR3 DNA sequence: TGTGCCAGCAGCTTGGGGCCTGACTCTGGGGCCAACGTCCTGACTTTC. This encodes CASSLGPDSGANVLTF.

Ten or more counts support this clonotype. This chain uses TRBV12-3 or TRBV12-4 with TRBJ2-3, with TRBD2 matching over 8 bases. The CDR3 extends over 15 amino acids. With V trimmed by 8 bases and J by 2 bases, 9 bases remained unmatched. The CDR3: CASPPTGGPTDTQYF. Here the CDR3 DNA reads TGTGCCAGCCCGCCTACGGGGGGGCCCACAGATACGCAGTATTTT.

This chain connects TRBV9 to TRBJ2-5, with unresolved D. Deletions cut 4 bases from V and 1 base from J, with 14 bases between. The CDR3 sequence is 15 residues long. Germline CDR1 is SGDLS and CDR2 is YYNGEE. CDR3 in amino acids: CASSPGLSTQETQYF. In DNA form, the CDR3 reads TGTGCCAGCAGCCCTGGGCTTTCGACCCAAGAGACCCAGTACTTC.

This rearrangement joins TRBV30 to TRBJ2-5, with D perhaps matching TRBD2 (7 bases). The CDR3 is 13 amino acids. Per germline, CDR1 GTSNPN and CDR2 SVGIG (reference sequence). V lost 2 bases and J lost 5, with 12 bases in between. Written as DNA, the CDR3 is TGTGCCTGGAGTCCCCCGGGGGGCGAGACCCAGTACTTC. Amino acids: CAWSPPGGETQYF.

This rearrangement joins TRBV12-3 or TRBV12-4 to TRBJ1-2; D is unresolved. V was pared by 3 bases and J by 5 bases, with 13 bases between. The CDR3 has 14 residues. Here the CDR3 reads CASSFRGPGYGYTF. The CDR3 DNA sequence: TGTGCCAGCAGTTTTCGCGGTCCTGGGTATGGCTACACCTTC.

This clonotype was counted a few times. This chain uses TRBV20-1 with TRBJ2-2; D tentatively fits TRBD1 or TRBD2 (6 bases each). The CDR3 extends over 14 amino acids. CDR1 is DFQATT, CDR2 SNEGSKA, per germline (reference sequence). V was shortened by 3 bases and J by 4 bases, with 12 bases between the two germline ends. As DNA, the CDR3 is TGCAGTGCTAGTCGAGGGGGGCGCACCGGGGAGCTGTTTTTT. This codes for CSASRGGRTGELFF.

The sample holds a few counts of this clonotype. CDR3 bases: TGCGCCAGCAGCCAAGGCCCCCCCCACAGCGGGGGCTCCTACGAGCAGTACTTC. It encodes CASSQGPPHSGGSYEQYF. This chain links TRBV4-3 with TRBJ2-7, with 8 nucleotides matching TRBD2. V was pared by 1 base and J by 0 bases, with 11 bases of the junction left unmatched. The CDR3 loop spans 18 amino acids. The germline gives CDR1 LGHNA, CDR2 YSLEER.

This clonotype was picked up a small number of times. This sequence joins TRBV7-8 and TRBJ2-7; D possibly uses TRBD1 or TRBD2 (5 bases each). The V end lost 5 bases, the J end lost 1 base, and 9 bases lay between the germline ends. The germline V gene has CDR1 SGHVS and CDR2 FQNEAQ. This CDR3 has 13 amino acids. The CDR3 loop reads CASSRGGSYEQYV. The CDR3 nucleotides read TGTGCCAGCAGCCGTGGGGGTTCCTACGAGCAGTACGTC.

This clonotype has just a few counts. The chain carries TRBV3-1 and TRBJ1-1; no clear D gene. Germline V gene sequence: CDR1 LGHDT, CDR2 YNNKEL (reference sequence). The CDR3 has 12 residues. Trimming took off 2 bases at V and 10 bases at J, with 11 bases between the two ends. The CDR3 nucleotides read TGTGCCAGCAGCCAACGACCCGGCGGAGCTTTCTTT. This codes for CASSQRPGGAFF.

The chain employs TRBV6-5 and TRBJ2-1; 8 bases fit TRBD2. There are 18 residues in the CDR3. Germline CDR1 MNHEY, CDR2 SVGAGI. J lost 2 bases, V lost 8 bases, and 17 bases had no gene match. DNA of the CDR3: TGTGCCAGCTTTGGGACCTCCGGGGGGGGGCGTGCCTACAATGAGCAGTTCTTC. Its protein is CASFGTSGGGRAYNEQFF.

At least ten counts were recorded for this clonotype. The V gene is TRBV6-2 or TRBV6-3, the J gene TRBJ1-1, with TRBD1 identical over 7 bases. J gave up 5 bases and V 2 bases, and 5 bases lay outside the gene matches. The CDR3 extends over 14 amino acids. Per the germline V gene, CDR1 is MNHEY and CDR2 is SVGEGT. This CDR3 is CASSYGQGVTEAFF. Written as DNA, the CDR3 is TGTGCCAGCAGTTACGGGCAGGGGGTGACTGAAGCTTTCTTT.